The rows below give T cell receptor beta chains drawn from one sample of a study of Ad26.COV2.S vaccination and SARS-CoV-2 variants. Clones were sequenced by immunoSEQ multiplex PCR, and TCRdb holds only the in-frame ones, with some missing. The profile shows approximately 460,000 clones, about 88% of them singletons. The sequencing here drew on peripheral blood, taken in a trial of Ad26.COV2.S vaccine versus placebo. These receptors came from a person between 18 and 65 years old who received the Ad26.COV2.S COVID-19 vaccine or a placebo. The CDR3 runs from the conserved cysteine through the conserved F or W. D genes are given only for firm matches. A row's size may be missing; if present it is once, few, many or a size class.

j_call,clone_size,v_call,d_call,cdr3_nt,cdr3_aa
TRBJ1-1,-,TRBV7-9,-,TGTGCCAGCGTCGGGACGCCGTCACGGGAAGCTTTCTTT,CASVGTPSREAFF
TRBJ2-5,-,TRBV28,TRBD2,TGTGCCAGCAGTTTAGGGACTACCCAAGAGACCCAGTACTTC,CASSLGTTQETQYF
TRBJ1-5,-,TRBV6-2/TRBV6-3,-,TGTGCCAGCAGTTACGGGGCGGACAATCAGCCCCAGCATTTT,CASSYGADNQPQHF
TRBJ1-1,-,TRBV28,TRBD1,TGTGCCAGCAGTTCCCCTGGGGGGGACAGGACCCCTGGCGGTAAGAACACTGAAGCTTTCTTT,CASSSPGGDRTPGGKNTEAFF
TRBJ2-1,-,TRBV19,TRBD1,TGTGCCAGTAGTAGGGACAGGGGGCTTCGCAATGAGCAGTTCTTC,CASSRDRGLRNEQFF
TRBJ2-3,-,TRBV2,TRBD2,TGTGCCAGCAGTGAATCATGGACTAGCGGAAACACAGATACGCAGTATTTT,CASSESWTSGNTDTQYF
TRBJ1-2,-,TRBV12-3/TRBV12-4,-,TGTGCCAGCAGTTTATTAGGGAACTATGGCTACACCTTC,CASSLLGNYGYTF
TRBJ2-6,-,TRBV18,TRBD1,TGTGCCAGCTCACCCCCGGGACAGTATATATCTGGGGCCAACGTCCTGACTTTC,CASSPPGQYISGANVLTF
TRBJ2-5,-,TRBV7-8,-,TGTGCCAGCAGCTTTAATTACAGGGATGGGACCCAGTACTTC,CASSFNYRDGTQYF
TRBJ2-7,-,TRBV9,-,TGTGCCAGCAGCGTAGAGGGAGGTGGCGGCTACGAGCAGTACTTC,CASSVEGGGGYEQYF
TRBJ2-7,-,TRBV28,-,TGTGCCAGCAGTTTACCGTGGGCACACGAGCAGTACTTC,CASSLPWAHEQYF
TRBJ2-7,-,TRBV7-2,-,TGTGCCAGCAGCTTATTCGTTGGGCGGAGCGACGAGCAGTACTTC,CASSLFVGRSDEQYF
TRBJ1-1,-,TRBV7-9,-,TGTGCCAGCAGCTTCGCGGAGGGTGGTCGAGCTTTCTTT,CASSFAEGGRAFF
TRBJ2-5,-,TRBV6-5,-,TGTGCCAGCACCCGATCCCCAGGCCCTGGGGAGACCCAGTACTTC,CASTRSPGPGETQYF
TRBJ2-1,-,TRBV10-2,TRBD2,TGCGCCAGCGCGGGACTAGCGGGAGACCAGGGCCCCTACAATGAGCAGTTCTTC,CASAGLAGDQGPYNEQFF
TRBJ1-5,-,TRBV27,-,TGTGCCAGCAGTCCCGGCCAGGTCAATCAGCCCCAGCATTTT,CASSPGQVNQPQHF
TRBJ1-3,-,TRBV25-1,-,TGTGCCAGCAGTGAATCGAGGGGAGTTGGAAACACCATATATTTT,CASSESRGVGNTIYF
TRBJ1-5,few,TRBV19,-,TGTGCCAGTAGTATGGGATTTGGTCAGCCCCAGCATTTT,CASSMGFGQPQHF
TRBJ2-1,-,TRBV5-1,TRBD2,TGCGCCAGCAGCCCAACTAGCGGGAACAATGAGCAGTTCTTC,CASSPTSGNNEQFF
TRBJ2-7,-,TRBV2,-,TGTGCCTCAATGGGGGGTGACTCCTACGAGCAGTACTTC,CASMGGDSYEQYF
TRBJ2-1,-,TRBV9,TRBD2,TGTGCCAGCAGAAAGACTAGCGGGCCTTCTAGCTCCTACAATGAGCAGTTCTTC,CASRKTSGPSSSYNEQFF
TRBJ2-1,-,TRBV27,TRBD1,TGTGCCAGCAGCAAGGACAGGTTCGGTTACAATGAGCAGTTCTTC,CASSKDRFGYNEQFF
TRBJ2-1,-,TRBV19,-,TGTGCCAGTAGTATCGCCGGGACACTTTACAATGAGCAGTTCTTC,CASSIAGTLYNEQFF
TRBJ2-7,few,TRBV2,-,TGTGCCAGCAGGAAGCAGGGCTACGAGCAGTACTTC,CASRKQGYEQYF
TRBJ2-1,-,TRBV3-1/TRBV3-2,-,TGTGCCAGCAGCCAAGGTGGGTTATACCTTTCCTACAATGAGCAGTTCTTC,CASSQGGLYLSYNEQFF
TRBJ2-7,few,TRBV5-8,-,TGTGCCAGCAGCCCGACCGGGGGTCGAAACGTCATCGAGCAGTACTTC,CASSPTGGRNVIEQYF
TRBJ1-2,-,TRBV29-1,-,TGCAGCGTTCAAGAGGGAAGTAACTATGGCTACACCTTC,CSVQEGSNYGYTF
TRBJ2-1,once,TRBV12-3/TRBV12-4,-,TGTGCCAGCAGATGGCAGGGGCTCAATGAGCAGTTCTTC,CASRWQGLNEQFF
TRBJ2-2,-,TRBV24-1,-,TGTGCCACCAGTCTGGGTGGGGGAGGACTCCCCGGGGAGCTGTTTTTT,CATSLGGGGLPGELFF
TRBJ2-7,-,TRBV10-3,-,TGTGCCATCAGTGAGAGGTCTAGACTCGACGAGCAGTACTTC,CAISERSRLDEQYF
TRBJ2-2,-,TRBV28,-,TGTGCCAGCAGTTTAAGAGAGAACACCGGGGAGCTGTTTTTT,CASSLRENTGELFF
TRBJ1-1,-,TRBV6-6,TRBD1,TGTGCCAGCAGTTTCCCCAGGGGGCTAGCCACTGAAGCTTTCTTT,CASSFPRGLATEAFF
TRBJ1-1,-,TRBV2,-,TGTGCCAGTGGTCGGGGGGCCAACACTGAAGCTTTCTTT,CASGRGANTEAFF
TRBJ2-1,-,TRBV7-6,-,TGTGCCAGCAGCTTAGCGCGGGATAGCGGCGCCTCCTACAATGAGCAGTTCTTC,CASSLARDSGASYNEQFF
TRBJ2-7,-,TRBV5-1,TRBD2,TGCGCCAGCAGTCAGGTAGCGGGGAGCTACGAGCAGTACTTC,CASSQVAGSYEQYF